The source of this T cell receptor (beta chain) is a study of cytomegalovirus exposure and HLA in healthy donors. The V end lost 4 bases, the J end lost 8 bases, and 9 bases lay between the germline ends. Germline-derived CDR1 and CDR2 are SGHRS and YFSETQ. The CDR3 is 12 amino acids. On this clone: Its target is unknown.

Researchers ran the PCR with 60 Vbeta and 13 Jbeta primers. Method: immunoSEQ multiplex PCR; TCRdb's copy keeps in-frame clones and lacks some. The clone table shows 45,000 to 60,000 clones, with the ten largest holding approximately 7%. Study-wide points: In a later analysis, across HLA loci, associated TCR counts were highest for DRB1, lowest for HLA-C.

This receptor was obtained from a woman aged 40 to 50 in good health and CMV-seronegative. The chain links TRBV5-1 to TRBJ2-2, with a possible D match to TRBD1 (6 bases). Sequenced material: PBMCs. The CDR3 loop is CASSAGTGELFF. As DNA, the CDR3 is TGCGCCAGCAGCGCCGGGACAGGGGAGCTGTTTTTT.